The sequence of this T cell receptor beta chain was determined in a study of blood T cell repertoires in COVID-19. Recruits, aged roughly 18 to 95 years, lived in 20 to 30 US areas. Here immunoSEQ multiplex PCR was the method, and the copy in TCRdb shows in-frame clones only, minus some. The sample lists about 180,000 clones, roughly 88% seen once, with more than 8.5% in the top ten. Sequenced sample: PBMCs or T cells enriched from blood (not recorded which). This TCR came from a woman under 30 who had recovered from COVID-19.

CDR3 nucleotide sequence: TGTGCCAGCAGTTACCCCGGACTAGCGGGGGGAAATGAGCAGTTCTTC. Its translation is CASSYPGLAGGNEQFF. This chain uses TRBV6-6 with TRBJ2-1; 14 bases agree with TRBD2. This CDR3 comprises 16 residues. V shed 2 bases and J 7 bases; nucleotides not matched to a gene: 4. Germline V gene sequence: CDR1 MNHNY, CDR2 SVGAGI (reference sequence).